This T cell receptor (beta chain) was captured in a study of blood T cells in healthy people across ages. The CDR3 has 15 residues. V was clipped by 0 bases and J by 6 bases, with 13 bases between them. Germline V gene lookup returns CDR1 LGHDT and CDR2 YNNKEL (reference sequence). A second PCR of roughly 7 to 11 cycles used a sample-barcoded 5' primer and a J-beta primer mix. TCRdb ran MiXCR on the 5' RACE reads and lists one entry per CDR3 protein. The sample gives over 550,000 distinct CDR3 sequences, about 28% of which show up once; about a sixth is in the top ten. Roughly 9.5 milliliters of peripheral blood were drawn from each donor into EDTA-treated tubes. Many counts were recorded for this clonotype.

V usage is TRBV3-1 and J usage is TRBJ2-3; the D is unclear. Material for sequencing was blood. The TCR comes from a woman older than 75 in good health. This CDR3 is CASSQDIVTSDTQYF. The CDR3, as DNA: TGTGCCAGCAGCCAAGATATCGTCACCTCTGATACGCAGTATTTT.